The 27 T cell receptor beta chains given below trace back to one sample, sequenced in a study of T cell changes during pregnancy in multiple sclerosis. The protocol was immunoSEQ multiplex PCR, while the TCRdb copy is restricted to in-frame clones and leaves out a portion. The sample lists some 38,000 clones, nearly 95% seen once, with under 0.45% in the top ten. Sequenced material: CD4+ T cells from peripheral blood mononuclear cells, taken after pregnancy. All receptors derive from a female donor in good health, enrolled as a control in a pregnancy study.

This clone was detected only once. V gene TRBV6-1 combines with J gene TRBJ1-5, with unresolved D. Germline CDR1 MNHNS, CDR2 SASEGT. The CDR3 is made up of 11 amino acids. Trimming pared 3 bases from V and 8 bases from J, leaving 5 bases between. The CDR3 DNA reads as TGTGCCAGCAGTGATATTAAGCCCCAGCATTTT. Encoded protein: CASSDIKPQHF.

This rearrangement joins TRBV10-3 to TRBJ2-3; a weak D match, TRBD1 (6 bases). The CDR3 is 14 residues long. Germline lookup yields CDR1 ENHRY and CDR2 SYGVKD. V was trimmed by 6 bases and J by 4 bases, leaving 14 bases between them. The CDR3 nucleotides read TGTGCCATCAGGGCATACAGGGATTCAGATACGCAGTATTTT. Translation: CAIRAYRDSDTQYF.

This sequence joins TRBV14 and TRBJ1-1; D is unclear. The ends were cut back, 0 bases at V and 5 bases at J, with 10 bases in the middle. The CDR3 extends over 14 amino acids. Germline V CDR1 and CDR2: SGHDN, FVKESK. CDR3 residues: CASSQDSGYTEAFF. The CDR3 nucleotides are TGTGCCAGCAGCCAAGATTCGGGTTATACTGAAGCTTTCTTT.

This chain joins TRBV6-4 and TRBJ1-5, with D unclear. The ends were cut back, 6 bases at V and 9 bases at J, with 3 bases in the middle. This CDR3 is built from 9 residues. CDR1 is MRHNA and CDR2 is SNTAGT in the germline V gene. In nucleotides, the CDR3 is TGTGCCAGCAGCCGGCCCCAGCATTTT. As protein: CASSRPQHF.

J is TRBJ2-1 and V is TRBV2, with D maybe TRBD2 (5 bases). Germline lookup yields CDR1 SNHLY and CDR2 FYNNEI. The germline V and J ends were trimmed by 4 bases and 3 bases, with 10 bases remaining between them. There are 14 residues in the CDR3. The CDR3 coding sequence is TGTGCCAGCAGTGCGTCTAGCCTCTACAATGAGCAGTTCTTC. Amino acids: CASSASSLYNEQFF. Full variable domain (rest looked up from reference TRBV2 and TRBJ2-1): EPEVTQTPSHQVTQMGQEVILRCVPISNHLYFYWYRQILGQKVEFLVSFYNNEISEKSEIFDDQFSVERPDGSNFTLKIRSTKLEDSAMYFCASSASSLYNEQFFGPGTRLTVL.

V usage is TRBV21-1 and J usage is TRBJ2-7; the listed D gene, TRBD1, was not tested against the DNA. TRBV21-1 is flagged as a pseudogene. The CDR3 runs to 15 residues. CDR3 nucleotides: TGTGCCAGCAGCCCGAGACTTAACAGGGCCTACGAGCAGTACTTC. Its translation is CASSPRLNRAYEQYF.

This chain uses TRBV25-1 with TRBJ1-1, with D tentatively TRBD1 (5 bases). The CDR3 is 13 amino acids. Deletions cut 4 bases from V and 5 bases from J, with 11 bases between. CDR1 and CDR2 from the germline V gene are MGHDK and SYGVNS. The CDR3 DNA sequence: TGTGCCAGCAGTGGGCAGGGAGGTACTGAAGCTTTCTTT. Protein sequence: CASSGQGGTEAFF.

The J gene is TRBJ2-1, the V gene TRBV4-3, with TRBD2 matching 8 bases. With 0 bases clipped from V and 7 bases from J, the junction kept 11 bases outside the gene matches. Germline lookup yields CDR1 LGHNA and CDR2 YSLEER. CDR3 length equals 17 residues. The CDR3 is CASSQDPAGAIQNEQFF. As DNA, the CDR3 is TGCGCCAGCAGCCAAGATCCAGCGGGGGCTATACAAAATGAGCAGTTCTTC.

CDR3 region: CAISIDRENSPLHF. The CDR3, as DNA: TGTGCCATCAGTATAGACAGGGAAAATTCACCCCTCCACTTT. This rearrangement joins TRBV10-3 to TRBJ1-6, with TRBD1 matching over 7 bases. The germline V gene encodes CDR1 ENHRY and CDR2 SYGVKD. After removal of 5 bases from V and 7 bases from J, the junction contained 5 bases not matched to a gene. This CDR3 contains 14 residues.

The table lists this clone with a count of one. The chain has TRBV29-1 and TRBJ1-1; D is unclear. Trimming took 4 bases from V and 0 from J, leaving 9 bases between them. Germline V gene lookup returns CDR1 SQVTM and CDR2 ANQGSEA. The CDR3 covers 13 residues. CDR3 sequence reads: CSVGHLLNTEAFF. The CDR3 DNA follows: TGCAGCGTTGGTCACTTATTGAACACTGAAGCTTTCTTT.

V gene TRBV19 combines with J gene TRBJ1-1; possible D gene TRBD1, 5 bases. Germline-derived CDR1 and CDR2 are LNHDA and SQIVND (reference sequence). This CDR3 contains 14 residues. V shed 3 bases and J shed 1 base, with 9 bases lying between them. The CDR3 bases are TGTGCCAGTAGTATGCAGGGAACGAACACTGAAGCTTTCTTT. Translated: CASSMQGTNTEAFF.

The chain is built from TRBV18 and TRBJ2-1; 9 bases are a match to TRBD1. The CDR3 length is 15 residues. Losses at the gene ends were 1 base for V and 6 bases for J; bases not matched to a gene: 4. Per the germline V gene, CDR1 is KGHSH and CDR2 is LQKENI. CDR3 amino acids: CASSPRGQGPNEQFF. The DNA of the CDR3 is TGTGCCAGCTCACCACGGGGACAGGGCCCCAATGAGCAGTTCTTC.

The chain employs TRBV6-1 and TRBJ2-1, with TRBD1 matching over 7 bases. This CDR3 comprises 14 residues. The V and J ends lost 8 bases and 6 bases, in that order; junction bases with no gene match: 10. Germline CDR1 is MNHNS and CDR2 is SASEGT. The CDR3 DNA sequence: TGTGCCAGCCGCAGACTGGACAGGATCAATGAGCAGTTCTTC. This codes for CASRRLDRINEQFF.

The chain is built from TRBV27 and TRBJ1-1, with no clear D. V dropped 2 bases and J dropped 4 bases, with 11 bases sitting between them. Germline V gives CDR1 MNHEY, CDR2 SMNVEV (reference sequence). The CDR3 covers 14 residues. CDR3 in DNA: TGTGCCAGCAGTTTAGCAGGCCTACTCACTGAAGCTTTCTTT. Translation: CASSLAGLLTEAFF.

The chain has TRBV6-5 and TRBJ1-1, with 9 positions matching TRBD1. V lost 2 bases to trimming and J lost 13 bases; unmatched junction nucleotides: 8. Germline CDR1 is MNHEY and CDR2 is SVGAGI. The CDR3 spans 13 residues. The CDR3 nucleotides are TGTGCCAGCAGTTACCGGGACAGGGTACATGTTTTCTTT. It translates to CASSYRDRVHVFF.

The chain is built from TRBV7-9 and TRBJ1-1; D unresolved. Germline-derived CDR1 and CDR2 are SEHNR and FQNEAQ (reference sequence). V was shortened by 5 bases and J by 3 bases, with 13 bases between the two germline ends. This CDR3 has 14 amino acids. This chain's CDR3 is CASSIGPGDTEAFF. The CDR3 region has the DNA TGTGCCAGCAGCATCGGGCCGGGAGACACTGAAGCTTTCTTT.

This chain links TRBV7-9 with TRBJ2-7, with 8 bases matching TRBD2. The germline V gene encodes CDR1 SEHNR and CDR2 FQNEAQ (reference sequence). This CDR3 region has 16 residues. J was trimmed by 4 bases and V by 2 bases; bases with no gene match: 10. CDR3 nucleotide sequence: TGTGCCAGCAGCTTAATCCCCCCAGCGGGAGCTTACGAGCAGTACTTC. Translated, it gives CASSLIPPAGAYEQYF.

The DNA for the CDR3 is TGTGCCAGCAGCTTAGATAGCACTAGCGGGTATACGCAGTATTTT. It is translated as CASSLDSTSGYTQYF. The chain couples TRBV11-3 to TRBJ2-3; the match to TRBD2 covers 9 bases. Unmatched junction bases numbered 5, after V lost 0 bases and J lost 7 bases. Looked up from germline, CDR1 is SGHNT and CDR2 is YENEEA. There are 15 residues in the CDR3.

The CDR3 is CASSLARMGEQYF. In nucleotides, the CDR3 is TGTGCCAGCAGCTTAGCGAGGATGGGCGAGCAGTACTTC. V gene TRBV7-9 combines with J gene TRBJ2-7; D remains ambiguous. Germline assignment: CDR1 SEHNR and CDR2 FQNEAQ (reference sequence). Deletions cut 0 bases from V and 6 bases from J, with 9 bases between. The CDR3 contains 13 residues.

The chain carries TRBV7-2 and TRBJ2-7, with D tentatively TRBD2 (7 bases). Trimming took 3 bases from V and 1 from J, leaving 22 bases between them. CDR1 is SGHTA, CDR2 FQGNSA, per germline. The CDR3 consists of 18 residues. The CDR3 DNA sequence: TGTGCCAGCAGCTTCGTAGGGGGAGGGAACCTTCAATCCTACGAGCAGTACTTC. Residues: CASSFVGGGNLQSYEQYF.

CDR3: CASSEAMTGSGYTF. The DNA of the CDR3 is TGTGCCAGCAGTGAAGCCATGACAGGGTCCGGCTACACCTTC. The chain combines TRBV6-1 with TRBJ1-2; TRBD1 agrees at 7 bases. CDR3 length: 14 amino acids. Germline V gene data show CDR1 as MNHNS and CDR2 as SASEGT. With V trimmed by 0 bases and J by 8 bases, 6 bases remained unmatched.

This clone was observed a handful of times. The rearrangement links TRBV6-5 to TRBJ2-1, with 8 bases matching TRBD2. V trimming: 6 bases; J trimming: 6 bases; junction bases outside the gene matches: 7. Looked up from germline, CDR1 is MNHEY and CDR2 is SVGAGI. This CDR3 comprises 14 residues. CDR3 nucleotides: TGTGCCAGCAGCGGGGGGGCCGAATCCAATGAGCAGTTCTTC. It translates to CASSGGAESNEQFF.

The chain couples TRBV27 to TRBJ2-7; tentatively, D is TRBD2 (6 bases). This CDR3 contains 16 residues. V lost 7 bases, J lost 0 bases, and 19 bases lay in between. Germline CDR1 is MNHEY and CDR2 is SMNVEV (reference sequence). CDR3 residues: CASNPVGTLNSYEQYF. The CDR3 nucleotides are TGTGCCAGCAATCCTGTTGGGACTCTGAACTCCTACGAGCAGTACTTC.

The V gene is TRBV5-8, the J gene TRBJ2-4; D may be TRBD2 (6 bases). Trimming pared 1 base from V and 7 bases from J, leaving 15 bases between. The germline V gene has CDR1 SGHTS and CDR2 YDEGEE. The CDR3 runs 15 residues. The CDR3 DNA reads as TGTGCCAGCAGCTTGAGATGGACCCGGGGGAACATTCAGTACTTC. Protein sequence: CASSLRWTRGNIQYF. Filled out from reference TRBV5-8 and TRBJ2-4, the complete variable domain reads EAGVTQSPTHLIKTRGQQATLRCSPISGHTSVYWYQQALGLGLQFLLWYDEGEERNRGNFPPRFSGRQFPNYSSELNVNALELEDSALYLCASSLRWTRGNIQYFGAGTRLSVL.

V gene TRBV7-9 combines with J gene TRBJ1-2; possibly TRBD1 for D (6 bases). Germline V gene data show CDR1 as SEHNR and CDR2 as FQNEAQ (reference sequence). V lost 5 bases to trimming and J lost 6 bases, with 13 bases between them. The CDR3 sequence is 13 residues long. CDR3 region: CASSRTGTDGYTF. The DNA of the CDR3 is TGTGCCAGCAGCCGTACAGGGACCGATGGCTACACCTTC.

The V call is TRBV19, the J call TRBJ1-2, with TRBD1 identical over 7 bases. The J segment lost 5 bases and the V segment lost 5 bases, leaving 14 bases of the junction unmatched. Germline assignment: CDR1 LNHDA and CDR2 SQIVND (reference sequence). CDR3 length equals 16 residues. In DNA form, the CDR3 reads TGTGCCAGTAGTGTTGAATCAGACAGGGTGGGGTATGGCTACACCTTC. Translating it yields CASSVESDRVGYGYTF.

This chain joins TRBV7-2 and TRBJ1-4; D remains ambiguous. The CDR3 spans 15 residues. V was pared by 1 base and J by 8 bases, with 14 bases between. Germline CDR1 reads SGHTA; CDR2 reads FQGNSA. The CDR3 sequence: CASSLVAQGGEKLFF. DNA of the CDR3: TGTGCCAGCAGCTTAGTGGCGCAAGGAGGGGAAAAACTGTTTTTT.